A selection of T cell receptor beta chains follows, all from one sample in a study of cytomegalovirus exposure and HLA in healthy donors. Clones were sequenced by immunoSEQ multiplex PCR, and TCRdb holds only the in-frame ones, with some missing. This table holds 150,000 to 200,000 clones. What was sequenced was PBMCs. Receptor source: a man aged 25-45 years in good health and CMV-seronegative. Both conserved end residues are part of each CDR3. A D gene is named only where the DNA matches it firmly.

v_gene: TRBV30; d_gene: -; j_gene: TRBJ1-1; CDR3aa: CAWSVSRAGTEAFF; CDR3nt: TGTGCCTGGAGTGTAAGTCGGGCAGGGACTGAAGCTTTCTTT
v_gene: TRBV5-6; d_gene: TRBD1; j_gene: TRBJ2-1; CDR3aa: CASSSHPGTGGLYNEQFF; CDR3nt: TGTGCCAGCAGCTCGCACCCCGGGACAGGGGGTTTGTACAATGAGCAGTTCTTC
v_gene: TRBV10-1; d_gene: TRBD2; j_gene: TRBJ2-7; CDR3aa: CASSTPLTSGSTPFYEQYF; CDR3nt: TGCGCCAGCAGTACACCATTGACTAGCGGGAGTACTCCATTCTACGAGCAGTACTTC
v_gene: TRBV14; d_gene: -; j_gene: TRBJ1-4; CDR3aa: CASSQDNIRGLSEKLFF; CDR3nt: TGTGCCAGCAGCCAAGATAACATCCGGGGATTAAGTGAAAAACTGTTTTTT
v_gene: TRBV19; d_gene: -; j_gene: TRBJ1-1; CDR3aa: CASSTGGLTNTEAFF; CDR3nt: TGTGCCAGTAGTACAGGAGGGCTAACGAACACTGAAGCTTTCTTT
v_gene: TRBV5-1; d_gene: -; j_gene: TRBJ2-1; CDR3aa: CASSSGENGNEQFF; CDR3nt: TGCGCCAGCAGCTCCGGGGAGAACGGGAATGAGCAGTTCTTC
v_gene: TRBV4-1; d_gene: TRBD2; j_gene: TRBJ2-3; CDR3aa: CASSQEVDRGGTDTQYF; CDR3nt: TGCGCCAGCAGCCAAGAAGTCGACCGGGGGGGCACAGATACGCAGTATTTT
v_gene: TRBV28; d_gene: TRBD1; j_gene: TRBJ2-6; CDR3aa: CASSSTGLGANVLTF; CDR3nt: TGTGCCAGCAGTTCGACAGGGCTTGGGGCCAACGTCCTGACTTTC
v_gene: TRBV9; d_gene: TRBD2; j_gene: TRBJ2-1; CDR3aa: CASSVSGRVSYNEQFF; CDR3nt: TGTGCCAGCAGCGTTAGCGGGAGGGTCTCCTACAATGAGCAGTTCTTC
v_gene: TRBV5-4; d_gene: -; j_gene: TRBJ2-7; CDR3aa: CAYKAGIPNEQYF; CDR3nt: TGTGCTTACAAGGCAGGGATTCCTAACGAGCAGTACTTC
v_gene: TRBV11-3; d_gene: TRBD2; j_gene: TRBJ2-1; CDR3aa: CASSLRAGGLGEQFF; CDR3nt: TGTGCCAGCAGCTTAAGAGCGGGGGGGCTTGGTGAGCAGTTCTTC
v_gene: TRBV7-3; d_gene: -; j_gene: TRBJ1-5; CDR3aa: CASSLNTDQPQHF; CDR3nt: TGTGCCAGCAGCTTAAATACAGATCAGCCCCAGCATTTT
v_gene: TRBV7-2; d_gene: -; j_gene: TRBJ1-5; CDR3aa: CASSFGDRDSNQPQHF; CDR3nt: TGTGCCAGCAGCTTCGGCGACAGAGATAGCAATCAGCCCCAGCATTTT
v_gene: TRBV9; d_gene: -; j_gene: TRBJ2-7; CDR3aa: CASSVGLEASYEQYF; CDR3nt: TGTGCCAGCAGCGTAGGGCTAGAGGCCTCCTACGAGCAGTACTTC
v_gene: TRBV27; d_gene: -; j_gene: TRBJ1-6; CDR3aa: CASSNPGGQGISPLHF; CDR3nt: TGTGCCAGCAGCAACCCGGGGGGGCAGGGGATATCACCCCTCCACTTT
v_gene: TRBV19; d_gene: -; j_gene: TRBJ2-3; CDR3aa: CASSSQGRVNTQYF; CDR3nt: TGTGCCAGTAGTTCCCAGGGCAGGGTGAATACGCAGTATTTT
v_gene: TRBV15; d_gene: TRBD1; j_gene: TRBJ1-4; CDR3aa: CATSRDAQGNEKLFF; CDR3nt: TGTGCCACCAGCAGAGATGCACAGGGGAATGAAAAACTGTTTTTT
v_gene: TRBV5-4; d_gene: TRBD2; j_gene: TRBJ2-1; CDR3aa: CASSSGTSGYEQFF; CDR3nt: TGTGCCAGCAGCTCCGGGACTAGCGGATATGAGCAGTTCTTC
v_gene: TRBV28; d_gene: -; j_gene: TRBJ2-7; CDR3aa: CASSLLGRLDF; CDR3nt: TGTGCCAGCAGTTTGTTAGGCAGGTTGGACTTC
v_gene: TRBV2; d_gene: TRBD1; j_gene: TRBJ1-5; CDR3aa: CASSFGTGVNSNQPQHF; CDR3nt: TGTGCCAGCAGTTTCGGGACAGGGGTAAATAGCAATCAGCCCCAGCATTTT
v_gene: TRBV29-1; d_gene: -; j_gene: TRBJ2-7; CDR3aa: CSVVGAPSTHEQYF; CDR3nt: TGCAGCGTTGTTGGGGCCCCCTCGACCCACGAGCAGTACTTC
v_gene: TRBV6-6; d_gene: -; j_gene: TRBJ1-5; CDR3aa: CASSVYRLEQPQHF; CDR3nt: TGTGCCAGCAGTGTGTACAGGTTGGAGCAGCCCCAGCATTTT
v_gene: TRBV10-1; d_gene: TRBD2; j_gene: TRBJ2-2; CDR3aa: CASSESTAGGIEELFF; CDR3nt: TGCGCCAGCAGTGAGTCGACAGCGGGAGGTATTGAGGAGCTGTTTTTT
v_gene: TRBV5-4; d_gene: -; j_gene: TRBJ2-2; CDR3aa: CASSSQTLPMSGELFF; CDR3nt: TGTGCCAGCAGCTCCCAGACTCTCCCCATGAGCGGGGAGCTGTTTTTT
v_gene: TRBV28; d_gene: -; j_gene: TRBJ1-1; CDR3aa: CASSEGSNTEAFF; CDR3nt: TGTGCCAGCAGTGAGGGCTCGAACACTGAAGCTTTCTTT
v_gene: TRBV28; d_gene: -; j_gene: TRBJ1-3; CDR3aa: CASSWGSGGSGNTIYF; CDR3nt: TGTGCCAGCAGTTGGGGTTCGGGGGGCTCTGGAAACACCATATATTTT
v_gene: TRBV6-5; d_gene: TRBD2; j_gene: TRBJ2-1; CDR3aa: CASSYSARGGINEQFF; CDR3nt: TGTGCCAGCAGTTACTCCGCGCGGGGGGGCATTAATGAGCAGTTCTTC
v_gene: TRBV27; d_gene: TRBD2; j_gene: TRBJ2-7; CDR3aa: CASSFASGTHEQYF; CDR3nt: TGTGCCAGCAGTTTTGCTAGCGGGACCCACGAGCAGTACTTC
v_gene: TRBV7-9; d_gene: -; j_gene: TRBJ1-2; CDR3aa: CASSLGRGHDLDGYTF; CDR3nt: TGTGCCAGCAGCTTAGGAAGAGGACACGACTTGGATGGCTACACCTTC
v_gene: TRBV25-1; d_gene: -; j_gene: TRBJ1-1; CDR3aa: CASRQLNTEAFF; CDR3nt: TGTGCCAGCAGACAGTTGAACACTGAAGCTTTCTTT
v_gene: TRBV6-5; d_gene: -; j_gene: TRBJ2-6; CDR3aa: CASSYGREPGANVLTF; CDR3nt: TGTGCCAGCAGTTACGGTCGGGAACCTGGGGCCAACGTCCTGACTTTC
v_gene: TRBV28; d_gene: TRBD2; j_gene: TRBJ2-7; CDR3aa: CASSPGASGSHEQYF; CDR3nt: TGTGCCAGCAGTCCCGGGGCTAGCGGGAGCCACGAGCAGTACTTC
v_gene: TRBV28; d_gene: -; j_gene: TRBJ2-7; CDR3aa: CASGRLANEQYF; CDR3nt: TGTGCCAGCGGAAGGCTAGCAAACGAGCAGTACTTC
v_gene: TRBV29-1; d_gene: -; j_gene: TRBJ2-3; CDR3aa: CSVGEDTQYF; CDR3nt: TGCAGCGTCGGGGAAGATACGCAGTATTTT
v_gene: TRBV27; d_gene: TRBD2; j_gene: TRBJ2-3; CDR3aa: CASSTRTSGPDTQYF; CDR3nt: TGTGCCAGCAGTACCCGGACTAGCGGGCCAGATACGCAGTATTTT
v_gene: TRBV5-6; d_gene: -; j_gene: TRBJ2-5; CDR3aa: CASSLGGGLQETQYF; CDR3nt: TGTGCCAGCAGCTTGGGGGGGGGCTTACAAGAGACCCAGTACTTC
v_gene: TRBV4-1; d_gene: TRBD2; j_gene: TRBJ2-1; CDR3aa: CASSQEPGLAGATYNEQFF; CDR3nt: TGCGCCAGCAGCCAAGAACCGGGACTAGCGGGAGCTACCTACAATGAGCAGTTCTTC
v_gene: TRBV5-5; d_gene: -; j_gene: TRBJ2-7; CDR3aa: CASSIRGSSNYEQYF; CDR3nt: TGTGCCAGCAGTATCAGGGGCTCGAGTAACTACGAGCAGTACTTC
v_gene: TRBV11-2; d_gene: -; j_gene: TRBJ1-3; CDR3aa: CASRLGTGTGNTIYF; CDR3nt: TGTGCCAGCAGATTAGGAACAGGGACTGGAAACACCATATATTTT
v_gene: TRBV6-6; d_gene: -; j_gene: TRBJ1-1; CDR3aa: CATRTVFMNTEAFF; CDR3nt: TGTGCCACCAGGACTGTTTTTATGAACACTGAAGCTTTCTTT
v_gene: TRBV10-1; d_gene: TRBD1; j_gene: TRBJ1-5; CDR3aa: CASSEDRGRQPQHF; CDR3nt: TGCGCCAGCAGTGAAGACAGGGGCCGGCAGCCCCAGCATTTT
v_gene: TRBV20-1; d_gene: -; j_gene: TRBJ2-7; CDR3aa: CSADGRDEQYF; CDR3nt: TGCAGTGCAGATGGCAGGGACGAGCAGTACTTC
v_gene: TRBV13; d_gene: -; j_gene: TRBJ1-1; CDR3aa: CASSIKGVETEAFF; CDR3nt: TGTGCCAGCAGCATCAAAGGGGTGGAAACTGAAGCTTTCTTT
v_gene: TRBV30; d_gene: TRBD1; j_gene: TRBJ1-4; CDR3aa: CAWSFFGDSGTGREKLFF; CDR3nt: TGTGCCTGGAGTTTTTTCGGAGATTCCGGGACAGGGAGAGAAAAACTGTTTTTT
v_gene: TRBV5-1; d_gene: -; j_gene: TRBJ1-1; CDR3aa: CASSSERGSNTEAFF; CDR3nt: TGCGCCAGCAGCTCTGAACGGGGGTCAAACACTGAAGCTTTCTTT
v_gene: TRBV18; d_gene: -; j_gene: TRBJ2-3; CDR3aa: CASSPPASATDTQYF; CDR3nt: TGTGCCAGCTCACCACCTGCTAGCGCTACAGATACGCAGTATTTT
v_gene: TRBV27; d_gene: -; j_gene: TRBJ2-2; CDR3aa: CASSPDFSPGELFF; CDR3nt: TGTGCCAGCAGTCCCGACTTTAGCCCCGGGGAGCTGTTTTTT
v_gene: TRBV9; d_gene: TRBD1; j_gene: TRBJ1-5; CDR3aa: CASSLTDRRGQPQHF; CDR3nt: TGTGCCAGCAGCCTCACGGACAGGCGGGGTCAGCCCCAGCATTTT
v_gene: TRBV21-1; d_gene: -; j_gene: TRBJ2-5; CDR3aa: CASSKAGLAKETQYF; CDR3nt: TGTGCCAGCAGCAAAGCTGGACTAGCGAAGGAGACCCAGTACTTC